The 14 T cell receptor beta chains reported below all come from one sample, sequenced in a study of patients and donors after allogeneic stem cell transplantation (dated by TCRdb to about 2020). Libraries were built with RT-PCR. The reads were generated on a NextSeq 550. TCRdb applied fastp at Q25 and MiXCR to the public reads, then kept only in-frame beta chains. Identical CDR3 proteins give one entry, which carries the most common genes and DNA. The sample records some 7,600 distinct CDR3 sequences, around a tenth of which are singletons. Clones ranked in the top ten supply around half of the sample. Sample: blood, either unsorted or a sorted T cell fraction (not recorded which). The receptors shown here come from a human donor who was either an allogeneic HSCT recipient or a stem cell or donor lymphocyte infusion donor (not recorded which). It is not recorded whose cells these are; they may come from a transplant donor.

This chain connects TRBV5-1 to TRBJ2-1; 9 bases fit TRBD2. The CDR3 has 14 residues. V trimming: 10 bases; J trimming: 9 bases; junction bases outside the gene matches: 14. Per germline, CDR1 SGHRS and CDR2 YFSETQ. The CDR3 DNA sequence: TGCGCCCCCCCCGGGGCGGGGGGGCCTAGTGAGCAGTTCTTC. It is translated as CAPPGAGGPSEQFF.

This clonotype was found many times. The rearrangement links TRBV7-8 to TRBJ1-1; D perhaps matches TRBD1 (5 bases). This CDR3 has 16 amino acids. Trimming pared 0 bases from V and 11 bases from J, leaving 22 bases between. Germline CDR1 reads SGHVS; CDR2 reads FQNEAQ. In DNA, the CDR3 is TGTGCCAGCAGCTTAGCGAGAGGCCCAGGGTTTGGATGGGCTTTCTTT. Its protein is CASSLARGPGFGWAFF.

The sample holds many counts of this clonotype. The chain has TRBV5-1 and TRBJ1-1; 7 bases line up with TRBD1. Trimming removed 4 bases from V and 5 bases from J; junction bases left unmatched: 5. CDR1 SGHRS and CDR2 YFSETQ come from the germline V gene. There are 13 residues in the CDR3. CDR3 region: CASSPGTDTEAFF. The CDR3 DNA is TGCGCCAGCAGCCCAGGGACAGATACTGAAGCTTTCTTT.

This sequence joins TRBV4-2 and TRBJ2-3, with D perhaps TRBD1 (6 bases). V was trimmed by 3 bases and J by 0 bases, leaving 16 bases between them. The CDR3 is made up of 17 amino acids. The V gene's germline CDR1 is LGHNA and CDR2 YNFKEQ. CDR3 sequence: CASSHGAAGASTDTQYF. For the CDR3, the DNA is TGTGCCAGCAGCCACGGAGCCGCAGGGGCTAGCACAGATACGCAGTATTTT.

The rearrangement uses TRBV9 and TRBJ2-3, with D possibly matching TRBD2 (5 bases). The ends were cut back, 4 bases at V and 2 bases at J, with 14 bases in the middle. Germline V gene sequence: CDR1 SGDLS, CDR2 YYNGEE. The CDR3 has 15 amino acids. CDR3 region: CASSPLAANTDTQYF. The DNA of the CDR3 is TGTGCCAGCAGCCCTCTAGCTGCCAACACAGATACGCAGTATTTT.

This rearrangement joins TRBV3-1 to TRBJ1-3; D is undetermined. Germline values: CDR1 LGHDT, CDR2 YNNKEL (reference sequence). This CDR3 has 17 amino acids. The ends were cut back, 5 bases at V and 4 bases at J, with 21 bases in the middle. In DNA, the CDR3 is TGTGCCAGCAGCTCCCGTTCCGGGCCACCCCCCGGAAACACCATATATTTT. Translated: CASSSRSGPPPGNTIYF.

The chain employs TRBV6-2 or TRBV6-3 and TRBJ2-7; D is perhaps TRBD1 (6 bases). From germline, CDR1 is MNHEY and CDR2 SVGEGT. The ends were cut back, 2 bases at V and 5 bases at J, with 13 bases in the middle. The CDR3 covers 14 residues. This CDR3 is CASSYGDTRNEQYF. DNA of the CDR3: TGTGCCAGCAGTTACGGGGACACTCGGAACGAGCAGTACTTC.

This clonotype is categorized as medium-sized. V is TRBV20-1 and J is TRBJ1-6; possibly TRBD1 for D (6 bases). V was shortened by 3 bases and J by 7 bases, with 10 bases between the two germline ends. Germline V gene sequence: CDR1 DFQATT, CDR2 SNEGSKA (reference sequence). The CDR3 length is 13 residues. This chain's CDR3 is CSASKGVNSPLHF. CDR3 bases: TGCAGTGCTAGTAAGGGGGTGAATTCACCCCTCCACTTT.

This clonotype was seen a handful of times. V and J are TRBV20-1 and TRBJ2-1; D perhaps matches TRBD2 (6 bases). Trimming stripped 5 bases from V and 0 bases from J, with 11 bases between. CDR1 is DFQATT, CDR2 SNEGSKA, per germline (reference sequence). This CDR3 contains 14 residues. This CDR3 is CSAPGLRSYNEQFF. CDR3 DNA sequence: TGCAGTGCTCCGGGACTTCGCTCCTACAATGAGCAGTTCTTC.

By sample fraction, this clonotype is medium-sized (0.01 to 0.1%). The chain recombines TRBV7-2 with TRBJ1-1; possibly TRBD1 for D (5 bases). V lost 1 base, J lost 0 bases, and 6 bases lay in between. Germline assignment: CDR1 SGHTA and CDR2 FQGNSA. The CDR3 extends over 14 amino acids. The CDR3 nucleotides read TGTGCCAGCAGCTTAGGCAGGGTGAACACTGAAGCTTTCTTT. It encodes CASSLGRVNTEAFF.

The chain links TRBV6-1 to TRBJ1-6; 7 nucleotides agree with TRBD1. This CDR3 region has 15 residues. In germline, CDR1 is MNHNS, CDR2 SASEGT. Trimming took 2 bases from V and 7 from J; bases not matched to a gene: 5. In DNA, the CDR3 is TGTGCCAGCAGTGAAAGGGGGACAGAAAATTCACCCCTCCACTTT. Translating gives CASSERGTENSPLHF.

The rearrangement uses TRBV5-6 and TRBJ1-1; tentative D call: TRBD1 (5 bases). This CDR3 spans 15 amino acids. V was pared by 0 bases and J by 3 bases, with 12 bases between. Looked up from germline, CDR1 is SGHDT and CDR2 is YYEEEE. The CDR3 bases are TGTGCCAGCAGCTTGGGGTGGGGGAGAGACACTGAAGCTTTCTTT. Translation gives CASSLGWGRDTEAFF.

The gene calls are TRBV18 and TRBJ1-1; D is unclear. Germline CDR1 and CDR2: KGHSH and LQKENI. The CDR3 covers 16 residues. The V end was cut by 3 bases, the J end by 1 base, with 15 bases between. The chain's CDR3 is CASSPMNSRENTEAFF. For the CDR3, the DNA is TGTGCCAGCTCACCGATGAACAGCCGGGAGAACACTGAAGCTTTCTTT.

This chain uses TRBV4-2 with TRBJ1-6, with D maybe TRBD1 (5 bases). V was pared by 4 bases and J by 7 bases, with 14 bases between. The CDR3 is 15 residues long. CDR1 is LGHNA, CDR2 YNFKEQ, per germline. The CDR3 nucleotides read TGTGCCAGCAGCCCCCCGGGGGGTGAGAATTCACCCCTCCACTTT. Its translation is CASSPPGGENSPLHF.